The present T cell receptor (beta chain) was sequenced within a study of blood T cell repertoires in COVID-19. This clone came up once. Other DNA sequences in the sample encode the same CDR3. Generated by immunoSEQ multiplex PCR, the TCRdb table keeps only in-frame clones and is missing some. The sample contains around 300,000 clones, 89% of which appear only once. Trimming at V came to 0 bases and at J to 5 bases, leaving 9 bases not matched to a gene. The germline V gene has CDR1 LGHDT and CDR2 YNNKEL (reference sequence). The CDR3 is 16 residues long. The chain carries TRBV3-1 (or the pseudogene TRBV3-2) and TRBJ2-5, with TRBD1 matching 7 bases. The sequenced sample was PBMCs or T cells enriched from blood (not recorded which). This clonotype originated in a woman between 40 and 55 years old who had recovered from COVID-19. CDR3: CASSQDRGSRGETQYF. The DNA for the CDR3 is TGTGCCAGCAGCCAAGATCGAGGGAGCAGGGGGGAGACCCAGTACTTC.